This is a list of T cell receptor beta chains from one sample in a study of glioma-infiltrating T cells after dendritic cell vaccination. TCRdb keeps only in-frame clones here, not all; method: immunoSEQ multiplex PCR. The repertoire holds tens of thousands of clones, with around 87% as singletons. Sequences were derived from blood, sampled after dendritic cell vaccination. The origin of the receptors is a human donor with glioblastoma. Both conserved end residues are part of each CDR3. The D gene is left open where the match is weak. The size entry is marked missing in some rows and otherwise reads once, few, many or a size class.

j_call: TRBJ1-2; clone_size: -; d_call: -; v_call: TRBV2; cdr3_aa: CASSEQGNYGYTF; cdr3_nt: TGTGCCAGCAGTGAGCAGGGGAACTATGGCTACACCTTC
j_call: TRBJ1-2; clone_size: -; d_call: -; v_call: TRBV25-1; cdr3_aa: CASSELGEVSSYGYTF; cdr3_nt: TGTGCCAGCAGTGAATTGGGGGAGGTATCAAGCTATGGCTACACCTTC
j_call: TRBJ2-7; clone_size: -; d_call: TRBD1; v_call: TRBV7-9; cdr3_aa: CASSSGYWQGAYEQYF; cdr3_nt: TGTGCCAGCAGCTCAGGTTATTGGCAGGGGGCCTACGAGCAGTACTTC
j_call: TRBJ2-2; clone_size: -; d_call: TRBD2; v_call: TRBV9; cdr3_aa: CASSVTSGTVGELFF; cdr3_nt: TGTGCCAGCAGCGTAACTAGCGGGACGGTCGGGGAGCTGTTTTTT
j_call: TRBJ2-2; clone_size: -; d_call: -; v_call: TRBV6-1; cdr3_aa: CASSGGTLTGELFF; cdr3_nt: TGTGCCAGCAGTGGGGGGACTCTCACCGGGGAGCTGTTTTTT
j_call: TRBJ2-1; clone_size: -; d_call: TRBD2; v_call: TRBV19; cdr3_aa: CASSTRNPGLAGDEQFF; cdr3_nt: TGTGCCAGTAGTACGAGAAACCCGGGACTAGCGGGAGATGAGCAGTTCTTC
j_call: TRBJ2-7; clone_size: -; d_call: TRBD1; v_call: TRBV7-9; cdr3_aa: CASRGGTGFYEQYF; cdr3_nt: TGTGCCAGCCGCGGAGGGACAGGCTTCTACGAGCAGTACTTC
j_call: TRBJ2-2; clone_size: -; d_call: -; v_call: TRBV27; cdr3_aa: CASSLNTGELFF; cdr3_nt: TGTGCCAGCAGTCTTAACACCGGGGAGCTGTTTTTT
j_call: TRBJ2-1; clone_size: -; d_call: TRBD2; v_call: TRBV4-1; cdr3_aa: CASSPTGGYNEQFF; cdr3_nt: TGCGCCAGCAGCCCCACGGGGGGCTACAATGAGCAGTTCTTC
j_call: TRBJ2-5; clone_size: -; d_call: TRBD2; v_call: TRBV29-1; cdr3_aa: CSVYSGQETQYF; cdr3_nt: TGCAGCGTTTATAGCGGGCAAGAGACCCAGTACTTC
j_call: TRBJ1-3; clone_size: -; d_call: -; v_call: TRBV6-6; cdr3_aa: CASSAGADSSGNTIYF; cdr3_nt: TGTGCCAGCAGCGCAGGGGCGGATAGCTCTGGAAACACCATATATTTT
j_call: TRBJ2-5; clone_size: -; d_call: -; v_call: TRBV11-3; cdr3_aa: CASSIPGTPGGETQYF; cdr3_nt: TGTGCCAGCAGCATTCCCGGGACGCCTGGGGGGGAGACCCAGTACTTC
j_call: TRBJ1-4; clone_size: -; d_call: TRBD1; v_call: TRBV5-4; cdr3_aa: CASSVGGTGGVEKLFF; cdr3_nt: TGTGCCAGCAGCGTTGGTGGGACAGGGGGCGTTGAAAAACTGTTTTTT
j_call: TRBJ2-2; clone_size: -; d_call: TRBD2; v_call: TRBV9; cdr3_aa: CASSMTGLAGGSTGELFF; cdr3_nt: TGTGCCAGCAGCATGACCGGACTAGCGGGAGGGTCAACCGGGGAGCTGTTTTTT
j_call: TRBJ2-3; clone_size: once; d_call: -; v_call: TRBV29-1; cdr3_aa: CSVEDLVEGTQYF; cdr3_nt: TGCAGCGTTGAAGATCTAGTAGAAGGTACGCAGTATTTT
j_call: TRBJ2-7; clone_size: -; d_call: -; v_call: TRBV7-2; cdr3_aa: CASSLMSGSQEVRQYF; cdr3_nt: TGTGCCAGCAGCTTAATGTCAGGGTCCCAAGAAGTACGGCAGTACTTC
j_call: TRBJ2-5; clone_size: -; d_call: -; v_call: TRBV10-1; cdr3_aa: CASSEGLGTQYF; cdr3_nt: TGCGCCAGCAGTGAGGGCCTAGGGACCCAGTACTTC
j_call: TRBJ2-7; clone_size: -; d_call: -; v_call: TRBV7-7; cdr3_aa: CASSQGTPYEQYF; cdr3_nt: TGTGCTAGCAGCCAGGGGACACCCTACGAGCAGTACTTC
j_call: TRBJ1-3; clone_size: -; d_call: -; v_call: TRBV10-1; cdr3_aa: CASNQGFGNTIYF; cdr3_nt: TGCGCCAGCAATCAGGGATTCGGAAACACCATATATTTT
j_call: TRBJ2-1; clone_size: -; d_call: TRBD1; v_call: TRBV5-1; cdr3_aa: CASSSNGQGLYNEQFF; cdr3_nt: TGCGCCAGCAGCTCGAATGGACAGGGGCTCTACAATGAGCAGTTCTTC
j_call: TRBJ2-1; clone_size: -; d_call: -; v_call: TRBV5-1; cdr3_aa: CASSLAEVGGIIDEQFF; cdr3_nt: TGCGCCAGCAGCTTGGCCGAAGTGGGGGGAATTATCGATGAGCAGTTCTTC
j_call: TRBJ1-2; clone_size: -; d_call: TRBD1; v_call: TRBV7-9; cdr3_aa: CASSIPQGLGYTF; cdr3_nt: TGTGCCAGCAGCATTCCACAGGGGCTCGGCTACACCTTC
j_call: TRBJ2-1; clone_size: -; d_call: -; v_call: TRBV15; cdr3_aa: CATSTAGGREFF; cdr3_nt: TGTGCCACCAGCACCGCTGGAGGAAGGGAGTTCTTC
j_call: TRBJ1-2; clone_size: -; d_call: -; v_call: TRBV5-1; cdr3_aa: CASQTSPGDYGYTF; cdr3_nt: TGCGCCAGCCAGACGTCCCCGGGGGACTATGGCTACACCTTC
j_call: TRBJ1-4; clone_size: -; d_call: -; v_call: TRBV11-2; cdr3_aa: CASSPGSSRTNEKLFF; cdr3_nt: TGTGCCAGCAGCCCCGGGTCATCACGGACTAATGAAAAACTGTTTTTT
j_call: TRBJ2-1; clone_size: -; d_call: -; v_call: TRBV5-1; cdr3_aa: CASSLFRQYNEQFF; cdr3_nt: TGCGCCAGCAGCTTGTTTCGACAGTACAATGAGCAGTTCTTC
j_call: TRBJ2-1; clone_size: -; d_call: -; v_call: TRBV27; cdr3_aa: CASSFRIDTRYNEQFF; cdr3_nt: TGTGCCAGCAGTTTCCGAATTGACACTAGATACAATGAGCAGTTCTTC
j_call: TRBJ1-3; clone_size: -; d_call: TRBD1; v_call: TRBV11-2; cdr3_aa: CASSSRQGLSGNTIYF; cdr3_nt: TGTGCCAGCAGCTCCAGACAGGGCTTATCTGGAAACACCATATATTTT
j_call: TRBJ2-4; clone_size: -; d_call: TRBD1; v_call: TRBV6-4; cdr3_aa: CASRDSQYF; cdr3_nt: TGTGCCAGCCGGGACAGCCAGTACTTC
j_call: TRBJ2-1; clone_size: -; d_call: TRBD1; v_call: TRBV6-4; cdr3_aa: CASSPGTGGWNEQFF; cdr3_nt: TGTGCCAGCAGTCCGGGGACAGGGGGCTGGAATGAGCAGTTCTTC
j_call: TRBJ1-6; clone_size: -; d_call: TRBD1; v_call: TRBV7-9; cdr3_aa: CASSPIQGARSPLHF; cdr3_nt: TGTGCCAGCAGCCCGATTCAGGGGGCGCGATCACCCCTCCACTTT
j_call: TRBJ1-3; clone_size: -; d_call: TRBD1; v_call: TRBV18; cdr3_aa: CASSPGGQPYSGNTIYF; cdr3_nt: TGTGCCAGCTCACCGGGGGGACAGCCTTACTCTGGAAACACCATATATTTT